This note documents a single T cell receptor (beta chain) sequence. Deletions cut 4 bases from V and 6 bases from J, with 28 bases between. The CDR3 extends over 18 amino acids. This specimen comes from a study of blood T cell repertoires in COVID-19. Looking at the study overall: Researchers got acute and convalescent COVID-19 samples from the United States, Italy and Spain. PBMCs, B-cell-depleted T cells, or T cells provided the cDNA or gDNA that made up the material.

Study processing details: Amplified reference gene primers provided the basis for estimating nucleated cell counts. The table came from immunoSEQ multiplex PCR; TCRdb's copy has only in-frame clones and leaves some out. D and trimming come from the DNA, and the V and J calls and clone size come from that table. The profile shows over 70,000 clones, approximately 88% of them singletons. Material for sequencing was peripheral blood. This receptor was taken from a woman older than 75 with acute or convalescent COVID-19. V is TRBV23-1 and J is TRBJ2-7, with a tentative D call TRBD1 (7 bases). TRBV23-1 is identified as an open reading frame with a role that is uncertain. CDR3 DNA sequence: TGCGCCAGCAGTCCCGTAGTGGCAGGGGGGTTCTTAGTGTGCGAGCAGTACTTC. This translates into CASSPVVAGGFLVCEQYF.